This T cell receptor beta chain stems from a study of cytomegalovirus exposure and HLA in healthy donors. Overall study results and limits: Some segments of the V type, notably TRBV6-2 and TRBV6-3, were excluded as indistinguishable. A later analysis revealed that TCR association rates differed between HLA loci, peaking at DRB1 and bottoming out at HLA-C. Per published reports, the classifier diagnosed cytomegalovirus status with high specificity and sensitivity.

V trimming: 8 bases; J trimming: 4 bases; junction bases outside the gene matches: 6. This CDR3 is built from 13 residues. Per germline, CDR1 LNHDA and CDR2 SQIVND (reference sequence). The PCR contained 60 Vbeta and 13 Jbeta primers. Profiling relied on immunoSEQ multiplex PCR, and the TCRdb table lists in-frame clones only, not all of them. Reported are around 140,000 clones; the ten largest clones contain about 1.6%. In regard to this clone: Its antigen is undetermined.

This rearrangement joins TRBV19 to TRBJ1-1; 8 bases map to TRBD1. Sequencing used PBMCs. The sequence was collected from a woman between 40 and 55 years old in good health and CMV-seronegative. This CDR3 is CASSQGAVTEAFF. In nucleotides, the CDR3 is TGTGCCAGTTCCCAGGGGGCAGTCACTGAAGCTTTCTTT.